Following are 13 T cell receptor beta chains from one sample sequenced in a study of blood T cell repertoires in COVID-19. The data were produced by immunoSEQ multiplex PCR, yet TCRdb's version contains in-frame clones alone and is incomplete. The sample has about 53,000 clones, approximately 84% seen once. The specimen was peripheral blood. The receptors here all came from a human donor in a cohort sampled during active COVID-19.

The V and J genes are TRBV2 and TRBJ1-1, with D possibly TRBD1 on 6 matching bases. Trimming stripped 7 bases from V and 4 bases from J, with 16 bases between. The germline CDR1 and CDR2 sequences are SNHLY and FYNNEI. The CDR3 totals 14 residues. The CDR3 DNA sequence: TGTGCCAGCAATCAGGGAGAAGGGGGCACTGAAGCTTTCTTT. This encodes CASNQGEGGTEAFF.

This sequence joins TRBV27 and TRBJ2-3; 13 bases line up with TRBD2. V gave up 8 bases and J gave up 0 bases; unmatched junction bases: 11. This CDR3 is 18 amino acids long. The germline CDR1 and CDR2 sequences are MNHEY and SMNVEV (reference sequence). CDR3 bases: TGTGCCAGCGGACGGGGACTAGCGGGATTGAAGAGCACAGATACGCAGTATTTT. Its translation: CASGRGLAGLKSTDTQYF.

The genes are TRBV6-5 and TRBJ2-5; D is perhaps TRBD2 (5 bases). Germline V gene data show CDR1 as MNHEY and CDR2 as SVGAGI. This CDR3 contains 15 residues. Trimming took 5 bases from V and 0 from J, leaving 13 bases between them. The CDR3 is CASSRIPGNQETQYF. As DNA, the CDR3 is TGTGCCAGCAGTCGGATACCCGGGAACCAAGAGACCCAGTACTTC.

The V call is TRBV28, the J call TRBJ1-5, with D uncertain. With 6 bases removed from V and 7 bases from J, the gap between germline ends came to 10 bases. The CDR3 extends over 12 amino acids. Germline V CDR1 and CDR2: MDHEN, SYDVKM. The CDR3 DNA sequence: TGTGCCAGCAGATTTGAAGAGCAGCCCCAGCATTTT. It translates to CASRFEEQPQHF.

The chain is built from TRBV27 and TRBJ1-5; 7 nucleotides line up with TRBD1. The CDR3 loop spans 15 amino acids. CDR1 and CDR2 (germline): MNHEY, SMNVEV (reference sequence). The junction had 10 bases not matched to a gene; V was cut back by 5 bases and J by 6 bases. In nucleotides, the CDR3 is TGTGCCAGCAGTCTTCAGGGGGACGGCAGTCAGCCCCAGCATTTT. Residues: CASSLQGDGSQPQHF.

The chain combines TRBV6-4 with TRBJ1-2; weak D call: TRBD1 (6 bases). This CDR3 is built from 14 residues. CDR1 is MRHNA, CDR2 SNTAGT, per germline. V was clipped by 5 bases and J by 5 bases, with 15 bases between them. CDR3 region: CASSPHLQGYGYTF. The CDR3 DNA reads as TGTGCCAGCAGTCCACATTTACAGGGATATGGCTACACCTTC.

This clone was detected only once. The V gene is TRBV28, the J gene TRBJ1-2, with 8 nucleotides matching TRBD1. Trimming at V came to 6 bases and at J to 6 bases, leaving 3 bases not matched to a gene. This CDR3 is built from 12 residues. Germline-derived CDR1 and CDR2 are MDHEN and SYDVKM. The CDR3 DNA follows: TGTGCCAGCAGGGACAGGGAGGATGGCTACACCTTC. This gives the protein CASRDREDGYTF.

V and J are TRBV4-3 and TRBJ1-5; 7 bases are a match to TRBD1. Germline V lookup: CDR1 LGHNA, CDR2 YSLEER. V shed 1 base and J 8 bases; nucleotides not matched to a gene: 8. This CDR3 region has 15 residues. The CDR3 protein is CASSQVLAGGKPQHF. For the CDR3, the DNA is TGCGCCAGCAGCCAAGTTTTGGCAGGGGGGAAGCCCCAGCATTTT.

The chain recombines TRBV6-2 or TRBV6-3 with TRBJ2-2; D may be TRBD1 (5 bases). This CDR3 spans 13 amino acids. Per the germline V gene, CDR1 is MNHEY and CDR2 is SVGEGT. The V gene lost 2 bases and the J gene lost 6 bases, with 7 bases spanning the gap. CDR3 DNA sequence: TGTGCCAGCAGTTACAGGGGCCCCGGGGAGCTGTTTTTT. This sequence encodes CASSYRGPGELFF.

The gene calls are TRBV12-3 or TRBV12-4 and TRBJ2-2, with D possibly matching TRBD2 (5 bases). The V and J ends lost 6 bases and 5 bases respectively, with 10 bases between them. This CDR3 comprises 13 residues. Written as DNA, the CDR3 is TGTGCCAGCAGCCAAAGACTAACCGGGGAGCTGTTTTTT. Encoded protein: CASSQRLTGELFF.

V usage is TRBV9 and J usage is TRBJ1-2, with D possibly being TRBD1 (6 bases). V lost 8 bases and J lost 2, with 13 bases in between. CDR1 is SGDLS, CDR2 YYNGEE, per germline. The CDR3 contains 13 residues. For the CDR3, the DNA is TGTGCCAGTGTTCGGGGGGCAAACTATGGCTACACCTTC. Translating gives CASVRGANYGYTF.

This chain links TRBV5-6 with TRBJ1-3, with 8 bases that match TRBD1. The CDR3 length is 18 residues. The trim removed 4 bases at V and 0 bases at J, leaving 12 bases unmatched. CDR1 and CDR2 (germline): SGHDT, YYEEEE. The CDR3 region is CASSPRGLRGLSGNTIYF. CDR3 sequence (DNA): TGTGCCAGCAGCCCCCGAGGCCTCAGGGGGCTCTCTGGAAACACCATATATTTT.

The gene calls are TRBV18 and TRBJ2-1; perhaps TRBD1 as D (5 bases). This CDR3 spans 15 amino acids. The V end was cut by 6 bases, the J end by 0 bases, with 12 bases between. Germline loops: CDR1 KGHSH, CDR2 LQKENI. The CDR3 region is CASSPDTVSYNEQFF. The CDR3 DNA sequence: TGTGCCAGCTCTCCGGACACGGTCTCCTACAATGAGCAGTTCTTC. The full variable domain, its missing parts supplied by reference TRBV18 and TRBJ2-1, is NAGVMQNPRHLVRRRGQEARLRCSPMKGHSHVYWYRQLPEEGLKFMVYLQKENIIDESGMPKERFSAEFPKEGPSILRIQQVVRGDSAAYFCASSPDTVSYNEQFFGPGTRLTVL.